This T cell receptor beta chain emerged from a study of blood T cells in healthy people across ages. Through a sample-barcoded 5' primer and a J-beta primer mix, a second PCR was run for 7 to 11 cycles. Each TCR beta cDNA got a 12-nucleotide random molecular identifier. TCRdb re-called the 5' RACE reads through MiXCR, storing one row per CDR3 protein. The sample shows some 550,000 distinct CDR3 sequences, around 48% of them seen only once. The sample comprised blood. The receptor was isolated from a man older than 75 in good health.

The CDR3 loop reads CSVATVDYEFF. The CDR3 nucleotides read TGCAGCGTAGCTACAGTGGACTACGAGTTCTTC. The chain carries TRBV29-1 and TRBJ2-1; tentative D call: TRBD2 (6 bases). The CDR3 consists of 11 residues. V was cut by 6 bases and J by 14 bases, with 17 bases left in between. Germline assignment: CDR1 SQVTM and CDR2 ANQGSEA.